Sequencing of this T cell receptor beta chain was carried out in a study of shared clonotypes between healthy human individuals. Germline V gene sequence: CDR1 SGHTA, CDR2 FQGNSA. V lost 2 bases and J lost 3, with 9 bases in between. The CDR3 extends over 14 amino acids. Only CD45RO-negative cells positively selected for CCR7 counted as naive CD8 cells, so terminally differentiated effector memory CD45RA+ cells were excluded. The protocol was immunoSEQ multiplex PCR, while the TCRdb copy is restricted to in-frame clones and leaves out a portion. The sample has fewer than 800,000 clones, around 90% seen once.

This sequence originates from a man aged 25-40 years in good health. What was sequenced was naive CD8+ T cells sorted from blood. The gene calls are TRBV7-2 and TRBJ2-3, with D possibly matching TRBD2 (7 bases). CDR3 protein: CASSLRGGTDTQYF. In DNA, the CDR3 is TGTGCCAGCAGCTTAAGGGGGGGGACAGATACGCAGTATTTT.